These T cell receptor beta chains were read from a single sample in a study of shared clonotypes between healthy human individuals. Measured with immunoSEQ multiplex PCR; TCRdb has only the in-frame clones, and not every one. This table holds 600,000 to 750,000 clones, roughly 78% found once. The material sequenced was memory CD4+ T cells sorted from blood. Source of these receptors: a woman aged 25 to 39 in good health. The CDR3 runs from the conserved cysteine through the conserved F or W. A D gene is named only where the DNA matches it firmly. Clone sizes are given selectively: once, few, many, or a class where the clone is expanded.

abundance: NA; d_gene: TRBD2; j_gene: TRBJ2-1; v_gene: TRBV11-2; CDR3aa: CASSETSGEQFF; CDR3nt: TGTGCCAGCAGCGAAACTAGCGGCGAGCAGTTCTTC
abundance: NA; d_gene: TRBD1; j_gene: TRBJ1-4; v_gene: TRBV18; CDR3aa: CASSRDRVEEKLFF; CDR3nt: TGTGCCAGCTCGCGGGACAGGGTGGAAGAAAAACTGTTTTTT
abundance: few; d_gene: NA; j_gene: TRBJ1-2; v_gene: TRBV10-1; CDR3aa: CASSEGRSDGYTF; CDR3nt: TGCGCCAGCAGTGAGGGGCGATCGGATGGCTACACCTTC
abundance: NA; d_gene: NA; j_gene: TRBJ2-7; v_gene: TRBV11-2; CDR3aa: CASSLRNYEQYF; CDR3nt: TGTGCCAGCAGCTTGAGAAACTACGAGCAGTACTTC
abundance: NA; d_gene: TRBD1; j_gene: TRBJ2-1; v_gene: TRBV19; CDR3aa: CASSRQGASSEQFF; CDR3nt: TGTGCCAGTAGTAGACAGGGGGCCTCCAGTGAGCAGTTCTTC
abundance: NA; d_gene: NA; j_gene: TRBJ1-1; v_gene: TRBV28; CDR3aa: CASSLVRGEGTEAFF; CDR3nt: TGTGCCAGCAGTTTAGTTAGGGGGGAGGGCACTGAAGCTTTCTTT
abundance: NA; d_gene: TRBD2; j_gene: TRBJ2-2; v_gene: TRBV7-2; CDR3aa: CASSLGGSQAGELFF; CDR3nt: TGTGCCAGCAGCTTAGGCGGGAGCCAGGCCGGGGAGCTGTTTTTT
abundance: NA; d_gene: TRBD2; j_gene: TRBJ2-3; v_gene: TRBV7-9; CDR3aa: CASSFGLAGGTDTQYF; CDR3nt: TGTGCCAGCAGCTTCGGACTAGCGGGGGGCACAGATACGCAGTATTTT
abundance: NA; d_gene: TRBD1; j_gene: TRBJ1-2; v_gene: TRBV6-1; CDR3aa: CASSAQGGYGYTF; CDR3nt: TGTGCCAGCAGTGCACAGGGGGGCTATGGCTACACCTTC
abundance: NA; d_gene: TRBD2; j_gene: TRBJ2-7; v_gene: TRBV6-5; CDR3aa: CASSYSIAGVYEQYF; CDR3nt: TGTGCCAGCAGTTACTCGATAGCGGGAGTCTACGAGCAGTACTTC
abundance: NA; d_gene: NA; j_gene: TRBJ2-3; v_gene: TRBV18; CDR3aa: CASSPSMGDTDTQYF; CDR3nt: TGTGCCAGCTCCCCTTCGATGGGTGACACAGATACGCAGTATTTT